This entry is about one T cell receptor beta chain. There is no known antigen for this receptor. Per-base qualities were not stored, and no clone one base away is much larger. The cohort comprised around 700 healthy bone marrow donors. At the time of sampling, every cohort member was nominally healthy, though immune exposures that went unrecorded were likely present. The donor tested CMV seropositive and was one of the 289 seropositive cohort members. A peripheral blood sample was provided by each donor, and peripheral blood mononuclear cells were used for TCR beta sequencing. Genomic DNA was extracted from the blood cell samples with the Qiagen DNeasy Blood Extraction Kit. The method behind the library was the immunoSEQ multiplex PCR assay. For the multiplex PCR, a mixture combining 60 forward primers for TCR Vbeta segments and 13 reverse primers for TCR Jbeta segments was used. The CDR3 region of rearranged TCR beta genes was amplified from genomic DNA with a multiplex PCR assay. Amplified TCR beta libraries were sequenced as 87-base-pair reads on the Illumina HiSeq System. The paper's processing steps were these. A later analysis tallied 75 million to 95 million unique TCR beta chains across the 666 repertoires, and approximately 11 million of those chains were shared by two or more donors. To remove PCR and sequencing errors, raw reads were error-corrected and collapsed into unique sequences using a nearest-neighbor algorithm that merged closely related sequences. Alignment of CDR3 sequences to IMGT reference sequences was used to assign V, D and J gene segments. For a sequence to be retained, a match of at least six nucleotides to both a V gene segment and a J gene segment was required. Rearrangements were classified as productive when the CDR3 lacked stop codons and remained in frame with V and J, and all other rearrangements were classified as non-productive. Following IMGT convention, CDR3 was defined as the stretch from the second conserved V-encoded cysteine up to the conserved J-encoded phenylalanine. The earlier analysis of about 590 of the donors excluded sequences that lacked an unambiguous match to a single V gene segment. An earlier analysis of 587 of the donors classified V segments as functional when productive rearrangements were above 56.7% and as segregating when the standard deviation between donors was above 5%. To diagnose cytomegalovirus status from the catalog of TCR beta chain sequences, a statistical classification framework was built. A later analysis assigned V and J genes by comparing TCR nucleotide sequences with IMGT/GENE-DB human TR gene sequences. In a later analysis, CDR3 sequences and most-parsimonious VDJ recombination scenarios were assigned using the TCRdist pipeline. In a later analysis, every TCR beta chain was defined by the combination of its CDR3 amino acid sequence and its V-gene family, and reads without a unique V-gene family were dropped. As a way to deal with suspected cross-contamination and a sequencing artifact, a later analysis dropped 592 nucleotide sequences that were highly shared and had low generation probability. In a later analysis, a clonal expansion index was calculated for each public chain from normalized within-repertoire ranks of inferred template counts. A later analysis computed generation probabilities with a VDJ recombination model fitted to out-of-frame rearrangements, and checked the results against IGoR. Hypergeometric tests were used in a later analysis to score TCR-TCR, TCR-HLA and TCR-CMV co-occurrence, with a repertoire-size bias correction applied to the TCR pairs. To estimate false discovery rates, a later analysis permuted the HLA or CMV assignments 20 times. In a later analysis, co-occurring TCRs were grouped using DBSCAN, and TCRdist sequence similarity was added for clustering within HLA-allele-positive subsets. Repertoires with fewer than 30,000 or more than 120,000 public chains were left out of co-occurrence clustering, as were five repertoires with anomalous nucleotide sharing. The table was pulled from immuneACCESS by TCRdb, which kept in-frame rearrangements only. Such tables lose some clones; where checked, under half of the loss comes from unresolved V genes, and the rest has no known cause. That table gives V, J and clone size, and the DNA gave D and trimming. This sample comprises some 140,000 clones, around two thirds of them detected only once. Clones ranked in the top ten supply 3.5% to 5% of the sample.

The data originate from a study of cytomegalovirus exposure and HLA in healthy donors (TCRdb year 2017). Regarding the research as a whole: In an earlier analysis of 587 of the donors, around 290 Gb of sequence data and approximately 100 million unique TCR beta sequences from about 179 million T cells were reported. To predict cytomegalovirus infection status, the study combined high-throughput TCR immunosequencing, statistical association of individual TCRs with disease status, and machine learning. In an earlier analysis of several hundred of the donors, high-throughput TCR beta sequencing was used to judge whether each TCR beta V gene segment behaved as functional or pseudogenic. Class I and class II HLA loci were covered by the typing at four-digit resolution. Donor age, sex, ethnicity and CMV serostatus were compiled together with the repertoire data. The study used immunosequencing to profile the T cell repertoires of approximately 640 subjects and linked those repertoires to cytomegalovirus serostatus. The aim of the study was to test whether cataloging public T cell receptors could identify signatures of past pathogen exposure. A later genetic analysis used genome-wide SNP genotypes for about 65% of the 666 donors, treating that subset as a discovery cohort. The later analysis used no new phenotypic data to find candidate immune exposures, relying instead on TCR beta sequences and their occurrence across donors. About 330 gigabases of sequencing data and around 80 million unique TCR sequences made up an early release that covered over 550 HLA-typed donors. Typing coverage differed by locus: A, B, C, DRB1 and DQB1 were typed in roughly 620-630 donors, DQA1 in 500 to 550, DPA1 in around 610, and DPB1 in 400 to 480. In addition to the first cohort of about 650 subjects, a separate validation cohort of under 150 different subjects was used. Every repertoire in the discovery cohort had been generated on one and the same sequencing platform. Of the 350 to 450 genotyped donors, about 84% fell in the genetic ancestry cluster associated with self-reported Caucasian donors. Five DR-DQ haplotypes were handled as single units for association and clustering, since linkage in the cohort was strong. Among a few hundred genotyped donors of the cohort, an average of 235,054 unique TCR beta nucleotide sequences were sequenced per donor, 15% to 20% of them non-productive. In a later analysis, previously published TCR beta repertoires from 550 to 750 donors were re-analyzed and high-resolution HLA genotyping was added so that TCR occurrence patterns could be studied. Points the paper makes about the study in general: In a later analysis, more than 15,000 TCR beta sequences were associated with specific HLA alleles at a false discovery rate of 0.05. In a later analysis, TCR association rates were found to vary across HLA loci, with the most associated TCRs seen for DRB1 alleles and the fewest for HLA-C alleles. A further reported finding was that TCR beta sequences accurately predicted the HLA-A and HLA-B alleles for most subjects in the first cohort. This cohort had only TCR beta chains sequenced, and the lack of alpha or paired-chain data limited which features could be detected. For the cohort, immune exposure information was limited to CMV serostatus. In vitro tests confirmed that three of the cytomegalovirus-associated TCR beta chains recognize cytomegalovirus antigens. A later genetic analysis associated a missense DCLRE1C variant with V-gene and J-gene trimming of TCR beta chains, and an independent cohort replicated the association. Roughly uniform sequencing depth across donors was assumed in presence/absence analyses, although this assumption may not hold. According to a later genetic analysis, donors in an Asian-associated ancestry cluster had fewer N-insertions in productive TCRs than the approximately 670-donor mean. According to a later analysis, parvovirus B19, influenza, CMV and Epstein-Barr virus appeared linked to several top co-occurrence clusters. An earlier analysis of 587 of the donors showed that most TCR beta V segments appeared in productive rearrangements either about 87% or about 30% of the time, which broadly matched IMGT annotations. Cytomegalovirus status was reported to be diagnosed by the classifier with high specificity and sensitivity in both the original and validation cohorts. The earlier analysis of around 600 of the donors excluded roughly 16 rarely observed V segments, including chromosome 9 orphons, because counts were too low. When HLA alleles, especially DR and DQ, strongly co-occurred, TCR associations were difficult to assign to individual alleles. In a later analysis, HLA-associated TCR beta chains showed more clonal expansion and lower generation probabilities than non-associated chains that were equally common. The study gave a list of 150 to 200 TCR beta chains associated with cytomegalovirus. Across donors, most TCR sequences were observed very rarely, whereas some public TCRs were present in many individuals. Linkage disequilibrium might explain the correlated functional status among segregating V segments, but an unknown experimental factor could not be ruled out. According to the authors, the approach could potentially be generalized to other disease states and immunological phenotypes. Some IMGT-functional V segments, including TRBV6-2 and TRBV6-3, could not be distinguished by the 87-base-pair reads and were therefore excluded. A cluster of highly shared sequence variants was judged likely to be a technical artifact of the sequencing pipeline. Because HLA typing was unavailable for some donors at each locus, only the typed subset was used in association tests. Most CMV-associated TCR beta chains appeared to be HLA-restricted in a later analysis, and the HLA associations seemed to be driven largely by CMV exposure.

As encoded in the germline V gene (reference sequence), CDR1 is MNHEY while CDR2 is SMNVEV. V sheds 6 bases and J sheds 7 bases, leaving 21 bases between their ends. The CDR3 runs 15 residues from the cysteine to the phenylalanine. Only CDR3 DNA is held: 45 bases, read in frame from base 1. This TCR was sampled from a man younger than 30 in good health and CMV-seropositive. In this chain, TRBV27 is recombined with TRBJ1-1; the best D guess is TRBD1, with 6 bases matching. Sequencing was carried out using PBMCs. The nucleotides are TGTGCCAGCAGCAAAGCCGGGACAATTCTCGATGAAGCTTTCTTT. It encodes CASSKAGTILDEAFF.